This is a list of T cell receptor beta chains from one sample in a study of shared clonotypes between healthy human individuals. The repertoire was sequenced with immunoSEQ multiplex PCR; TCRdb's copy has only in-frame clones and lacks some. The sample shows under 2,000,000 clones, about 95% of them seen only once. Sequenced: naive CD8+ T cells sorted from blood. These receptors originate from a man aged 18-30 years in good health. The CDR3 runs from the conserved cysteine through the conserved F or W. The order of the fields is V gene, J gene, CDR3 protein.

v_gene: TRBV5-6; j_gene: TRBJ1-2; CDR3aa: CASSTGTGIRGAHTF
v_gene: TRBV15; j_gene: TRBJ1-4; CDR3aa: CATSRDLGGGEKLFF
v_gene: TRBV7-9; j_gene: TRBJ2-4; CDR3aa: CASSLDGRELEDGKNIQYF
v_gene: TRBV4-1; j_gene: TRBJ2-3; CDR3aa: CASSPWSGVRTDTQYF
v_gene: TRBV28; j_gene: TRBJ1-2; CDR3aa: CASSFRGQGAFYGYTF
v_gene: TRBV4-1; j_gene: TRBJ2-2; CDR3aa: CASSQGLTNTGELFF
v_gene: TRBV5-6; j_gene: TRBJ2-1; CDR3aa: CASTLMGASYNEQFF
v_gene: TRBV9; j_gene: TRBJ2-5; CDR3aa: CASSPGGLAGGETQYF
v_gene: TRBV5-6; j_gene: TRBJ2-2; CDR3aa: CASSLGGFWTGELFF
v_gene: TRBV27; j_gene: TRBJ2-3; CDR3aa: CASSPSALAGRTDTQYF
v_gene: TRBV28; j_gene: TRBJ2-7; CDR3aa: CASSLRTGATYEQYF
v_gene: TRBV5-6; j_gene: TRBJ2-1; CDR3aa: CASSLGGGFLNEQFF
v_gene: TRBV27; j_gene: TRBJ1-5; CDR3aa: CASSQGTVGDQPQHF
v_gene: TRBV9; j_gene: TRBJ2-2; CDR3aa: CASSVEAGGPTGELFF
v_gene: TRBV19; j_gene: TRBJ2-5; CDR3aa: CASSIPPSETQYF
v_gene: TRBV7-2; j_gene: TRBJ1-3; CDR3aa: CASSSNRDVSHSGNTIYF
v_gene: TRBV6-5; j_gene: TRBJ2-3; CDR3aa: CASNPGTGTVTQYF
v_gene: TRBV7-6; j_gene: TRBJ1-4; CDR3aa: CASSLGVSLWEKLFF
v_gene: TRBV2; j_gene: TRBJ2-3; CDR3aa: CASSVVDRRDSTDTQYF
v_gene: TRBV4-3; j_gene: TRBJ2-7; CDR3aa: CASSQDTRGGEQYF
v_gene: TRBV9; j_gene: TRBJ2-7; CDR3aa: CASSEGLAGDYEQYF
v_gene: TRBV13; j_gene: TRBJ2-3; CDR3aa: CASSSRRAVADTQYF
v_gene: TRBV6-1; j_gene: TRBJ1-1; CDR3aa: CASTGGNTEAFF
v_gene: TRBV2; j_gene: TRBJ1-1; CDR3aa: CASGSGDRAVISGGTEAFF
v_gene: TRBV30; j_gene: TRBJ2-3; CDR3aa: CAWNVAGGLTDTQYF
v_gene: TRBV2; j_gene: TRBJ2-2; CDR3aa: CASSEGVDTGELFF
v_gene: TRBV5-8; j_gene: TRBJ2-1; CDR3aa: CASSPPSAGGGGYNEQFF
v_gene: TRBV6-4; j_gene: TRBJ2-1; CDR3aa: CASSRERGSSYNEQFF
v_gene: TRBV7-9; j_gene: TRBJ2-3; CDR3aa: CAIPDSGGAVDTQYF
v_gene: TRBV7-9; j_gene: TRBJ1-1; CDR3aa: CASSSRTGDTEAFF
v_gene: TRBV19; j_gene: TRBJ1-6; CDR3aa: CASNDLTLNSPLHF
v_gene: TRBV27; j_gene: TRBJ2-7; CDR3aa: CASSPSGPTYEQYF
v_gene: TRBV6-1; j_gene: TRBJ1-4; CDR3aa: CASSEAAVSNWEKLFF
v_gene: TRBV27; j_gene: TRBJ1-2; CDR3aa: CASSRRDSYGYTF
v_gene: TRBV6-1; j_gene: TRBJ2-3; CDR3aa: CASSEFMGVETDTQYF
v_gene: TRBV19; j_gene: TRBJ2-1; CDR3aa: CASSIGLADYNEQFF
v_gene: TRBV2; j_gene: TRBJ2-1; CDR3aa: CASSEVAGGENEQFF
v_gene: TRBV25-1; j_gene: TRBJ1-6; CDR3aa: CASSPNLNSPLHF
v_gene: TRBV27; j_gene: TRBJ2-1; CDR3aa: CASTWSGPHNEQFF
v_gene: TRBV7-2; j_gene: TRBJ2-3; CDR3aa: CASSSFQAGDYDTQYF